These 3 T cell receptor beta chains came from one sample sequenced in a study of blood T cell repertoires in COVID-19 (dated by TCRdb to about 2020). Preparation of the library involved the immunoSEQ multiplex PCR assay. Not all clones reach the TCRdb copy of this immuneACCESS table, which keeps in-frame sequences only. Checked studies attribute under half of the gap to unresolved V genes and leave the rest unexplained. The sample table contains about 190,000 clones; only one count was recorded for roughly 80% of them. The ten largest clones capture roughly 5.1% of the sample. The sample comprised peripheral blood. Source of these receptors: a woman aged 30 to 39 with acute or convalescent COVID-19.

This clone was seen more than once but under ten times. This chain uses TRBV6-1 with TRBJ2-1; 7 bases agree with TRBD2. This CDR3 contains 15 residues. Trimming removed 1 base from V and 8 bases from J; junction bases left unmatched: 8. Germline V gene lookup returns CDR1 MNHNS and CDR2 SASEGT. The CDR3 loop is CASSEEGSGADEQFF. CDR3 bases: TGTGCCAGCAGTGAAGAAGGGAGCGGGGCGGATGAGCAGTTCTTC.

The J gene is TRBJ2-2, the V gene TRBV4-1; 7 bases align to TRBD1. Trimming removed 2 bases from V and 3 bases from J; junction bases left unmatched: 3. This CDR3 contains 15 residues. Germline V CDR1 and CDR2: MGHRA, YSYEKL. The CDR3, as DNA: TGCGCCAGCAGCCAAAGGGACAGAGACACCGGGGAGCTGTTTTTT. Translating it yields CASSQRDRDTGELFF.

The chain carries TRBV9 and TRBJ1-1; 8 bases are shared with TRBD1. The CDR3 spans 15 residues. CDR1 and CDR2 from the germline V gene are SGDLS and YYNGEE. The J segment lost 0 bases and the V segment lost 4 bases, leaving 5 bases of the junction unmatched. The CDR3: CASSSDRGLNTEAFF. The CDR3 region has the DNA TGTGCCAGCAGCTCAGACAGGGGACTGAACACTGAAGCTTTCTTT.